This T cell receptor beta chain was documented in a study of T cells in Graves' hyperthyroidism and ophthalmopathy. Findings and limits, study-wide: A median about 6 months before onset, the model predicted ophthalmopathy.

Not enrolled were patients with uncontrolled infection, other autoimmune disease, pregnancy or lactation. This clonotype was counted many times. The antigen is not known. Using RNA transcripts as the source, TCR beta CDR3 regions were amplified. Primed by the HTBI set, a first-round RT-PCR was run on the TCR CDR3. Via MiXCR, TCRdb re-called the multiplex PCR reads, giving one row per CDR3 protein. Of approximately 710,000 distinct CDR3 sequences listed, about 18% were seen once; the top ten hold around 15%. Sequenced: blood. The TCR was taken from a man aged 50-59 years with Graves' hyperthyroidism.

The CDR3 bases are TGTGCCAGCAACTTCTTGCGGATCTCTGGTGAAGCTTTCTTT. Translated: CASNFLRISGEAFF. This chain uses TRBV6-2 or TRBV6-3 with TRBJ1-1; D uncertain. The CDR3 is made up of 14 amino acids. Looked up from germline, CDR1 is MNHEY and CDR2 is SVGEGT. Trimming shortened V by 7 bases and J by 7 bases, and 19 bases separated the two germline ends.